This T cell receptor beta chain was documented in a study of Graves' ophthalmopathy and Graves' hyperthyroidism (dated by TCRdb to 2017 to 2018). About the full investigation: Peripheral blood samples were taken at the time of initial diagnosis, before any treatment was given. TCR beta repertoire signatures were used to distinguish Graves' ophthalmopathy from Graves' hyperthyroidism and to predict progression to ophthalmopathy. In over 5 hyperthyroidism patients, the T-cell repertoires found in thyroid tissue were compared with those found in blood. In total, 135 blood samples were TCR-sequenced: 40 to 45 ophthalmopathy, about 75 hyperthyroidism and approximately 17 hyperthyroidism-to-ophthalmopathy patients. After sampling, hyperthyroidism patients received methimazole starting at 30 mg daily, and ophthalmopathy patients received high-dose intravenous methylprednisolone. The 95 to 100 discovery patients were randomly divided into training and test sets at a 7:3 ratio. An independent validation cohort was composed of fewer than 20 hyperthyroidism patients and roughly 16 patients who later progressed from hyperthyroidism to ophthalmopathy. To explore V-J signatures that separate ophthalmopathy from hyperthyroidism, a discovery set of more than 95 patients was enrolled, consisting of about 45 with ophthalmopathy and roughly 59 with stable hyperthyroidism.

Hyperthyroidism was defined as stable when no progression to ophthalmopathy occurred within 18 months of follow-up. Hyperthyroidism patients were newly diagnosed, were aged 18 to 65 years, and had a disease duration under 2 months. Anyone with other autoimmune diseases, uncontrolled infections, pregnancy or lactation was excluded from the study. Diagnosis relied on clinical symptoms, serum thyroxine, TRAb, thyroid ultrasound and orbital computed tomography. Using Ficoll-Paque density gradient centrifugation, PBMCs were isolated from about 10 ml of fresh peripheral blood. Total RNA was extracted with Trizol reagent and quality-checked on an Agilent 2100 Bioanalyzer. The research as a whole found: The 13-signature model separated ophthalmopathy from stable hyperthyroidism with roughly 88% sensitivity and about 84% specificity in cross-validation, and 80%/75% in the test set. No statistical method was used to set the sample size in advance, and the investigators knew which group each participant was assigned to. In validation, the model predicted ophthalmopathy progression with about 70% sensitivity and about 73% specificity; approximately 12 predicted patients were CT-confirmed with GO in a median of 6.5 months. Most expanded thyroid clonotypes with a frequency above 0.001 also appeared in blood, which suggests that blood repertoires may reflect the immune response in the thyroid.

Regarding this clonotype: The clone's antigen remains unknown. No much larger clonotype is one base removed from it; base qualities were not supplied.

V sheds 5 bases and J sheds 0 bases, leaving 17 bases between their ends. The CDR3 starts with the cysteine, ends with the phenylalanine, and has 17 residues. Of the read, only the CDR3 DNA is kept; its 51 bases are in frame from base 1. For repertoire sequencing, TCR beta CDR3 regions were amplified from RNA transcripts. A first-round RT-PCR used HTBI primers with the Qiagen OneStep RT-PCR kit, followed by a second-round multiplex PCR, size selection and purification. Libraries were sequenced on an Illumina HiSeq2000 using paired-end 100 bp reads. In the source study's methods: Reads were processed with SOAPnuke, discarding reads with adapters, uncalled bases, mean Phred below 15, or no exact constant-primer or identifier match. High-quality paired reads were merged with COPE v1.2.5. Each unique nucleotide sequence was treated as a clonotype, and MiTCR v1.1 was used to align the clonotypes to the IMGT TRB V, D and J references. Analysis was restricted to V-J combinations with a frequency above 0.0001, which covered 98% to 99.2% of repertoires. A TCR clonal expansion and chaos score per V-J combination was defined as the ratio of F50 clonal expansion to chaos observed in the TCRdist matrix. Welch's t-statistics and random forest were used to reduce the features to about a dozen V-J combinations, which were then used as input to a naive Bayes classifier. The Morisita-Horn index was used to measure how similar the thyroid and blood repertoires were. TCRdb's own reprocessing of the public reads used fastp at Q25 and MiXCR and kept productive beta chains. Rows with one shared CDR3 protein collapse into an entry with the most common genes and DNA. Here the V and J calls rest on TCRdb's processing, not on the authors' analysis. For this sample the table gives about 400,000 distinct CDR3 sequences, of which roughly 15% were detected only once. The top ten clones comprise approximately 7% of the sample.

The chain links TRBV12-3 or TRBV12-4 with TRBJ1-3; the D gene cannot be named for sure. This clonotype was obtained from a woman aged 18-29 years with stable Graves' hyperthyroidism. Donor details come from another sample of the same person, matched by shared clones. Specimen: peripheral blood. The CDR3 reads as follows: CASSESLTESSGNTIYF. The nucleotides read TGTGCCAGCAGTGAAAGTCTGACGGAGAGCTCTGGAAACACCATATATTTT.